A selection of T cell receptor beta chains follows, all from one sample in a study of cytomegalovirus exposure and HLA in healthy donors. Assay: immunoSEQ multiplex PCR; the TCRdb copy retains only in-frame clones and omits some. The data hold roughly 100,000 clones, with approximately 80% observed a single time. Material for sequencing was PBMCs. These TCRs come from a man aged 55 to 70 in good health and CMV-seronegative. CDR3s leave out the opening cysteine and the closing phenylalanine or tryptophan. The D gene is left open where the match is weak. Some rows mark clone size as missing; the rest say once, few, many or name a class of expanded clone.

V gene	D gene	CDR3 length	clone size	J gene	CDR3 protein
TRBV5-1	.	14	.	TRBJ1-1	ASSPYLAGRNTEAF
TRBV5-6	.	11	.	TRBJ2-5	ASSPGTTETQY
TRBV15	.	12	.	TRBJ2-1	ATSTLTRYNEQF
TRBV5-1	TRBD1	13	.	TRBJ1-1	ASSLRTGGDTEAF
TRBV7-6	TRBD2	14	.	TRBJ2-5	ASSFTGGRGFETQY
TRBV15	TRBD2	14	.	TRBJ2-2	ATSRVNSGGAGELF
TRBV29-1	TRBD1	11	.	TRBJ1-3	SVRTGAGNTIY
TRBV5-1	TRBD2	14	.	TRBJ2-1	ASSPGGAGGYNEQF
TRBV5-1	.	13	.	TRBJ2-7	ASSLGAGSSYEQY
TRBV28	.	15	few	TRBJ1-3	ASTPGAGIISGNTIY
TRBV7-9	.	11	.	TRBJ1-1	ASSRNGATEAF
TRBV5-4	TRBD2	17	.	TRBJ2-2	ASSLLRLAGGPNTGELF
TRBV7-2	.	13	few	TRBJ2-5	ASSLQMGAQETQY
TRBV9	TRBD2	14	.	TRBJ2-7	ASSQTGSGGSYEQY
TRBV5-1	.	12	.	TRBJ2-2	ASSLRTISGELF
TRBV7-2	.	14	.	TRBJ1-2	ASSLGWGQQTYGYT
TRBV27	TRBD1	11	few	TRBJ2-6	ASTGAGANVLT
TRBV7-2	.	13	few	TRBJ1-1	ASRGGGGMNTEAF
TRBV7-9	.	12	.	TRBJ1-2	ASSPNLDHYGYT
TRBV2	TRBD1	12	few	TRBJ2-1	ASSRGTGGNEQF
TRBV5-4	.	12	.	TRBJ2-1	ASSLDSSYNEQF
TRBV19	.	12	once	TRBJ2-6	ASSHRVGANVLT
TRBV5-5	TRBD2	14	few	TRBJ2-4	ASSLATGGTKNIQY
TRBV7-6	.	11	.	TRBJ2-2	ASYGGGAGELF
TRBV30	.	9	.	TRBJ1-4	AWSPGEKLF
TRBV7-2	.	11	once	TRBJ1-2	ASSLTGTEGYT
TRBV7-2	TRBD2	13	.	TRBJ2-3	ASRLPGGATNTQY
TRBV5-1	.	12	.	TRBJ1-2	ASSLVPGNYGYT
TRBV28	.	12	.	TRBJ1-5	ASSRNGPNQPQH
TRBV7-8	TRBD2	14	.	TRBJ2-3	ASSSFETSGTDTQY
TRBV5-1	.	11	few	TRBJ2-1	ASTVDYRGEQF
TRBV5-1	TRBD1	12	few	TRBJ1-5	ASSSSGGNQPQH
TRBV18	TRBD2	11	.	TRBJ2-5	ASSRTSGETQY
TRBV28	.	12	.	TRBJ2-1	ASRPGGTYNEQF
TRBV4-1	.	13	.	TRBJ1-1	ASSQEAQGKTEAF
TRBV10-2	.	12	.	TRBJ1-3	ASSVRDTGNTIY
TRBV20-1	.	9	few	TRBJ2-1	SAQAYNEQF
TRBV7-3	.	10	few	TRBJ2-7	ASSWAGGEQY
TRBV11-2	.	13	.	TRBJ1-4	ASSLKGREREKLF